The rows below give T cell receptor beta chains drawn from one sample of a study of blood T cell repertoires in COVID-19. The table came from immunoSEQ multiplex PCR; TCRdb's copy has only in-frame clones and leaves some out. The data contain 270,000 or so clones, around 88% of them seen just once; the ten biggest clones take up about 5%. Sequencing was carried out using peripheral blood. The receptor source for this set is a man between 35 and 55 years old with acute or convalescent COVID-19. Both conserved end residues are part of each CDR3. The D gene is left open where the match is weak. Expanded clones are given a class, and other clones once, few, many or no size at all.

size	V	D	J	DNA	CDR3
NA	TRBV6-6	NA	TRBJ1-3	TGTGCCAGCAGCCCGGGACTGATCTCTGGAAACACCATATATTTT	CASSPGLISGNTIYF
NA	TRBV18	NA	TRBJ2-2	TGTGCCAGCTCGTCCGGGGTACAGCGCACCGGGGAGCTGTTTTTT	CASSSGVQRTGELFF
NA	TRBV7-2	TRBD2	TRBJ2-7	TGTGCCAGCAGCTTAACCGGGGGGTTCTCCTACGAGCAGTACTTC	CASSLTGGFSYEQYF
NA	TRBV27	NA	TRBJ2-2	TGTGCCAGCAGTTTTGTCGGGGGTTCATCTAACACCGGGGAGCTGTTTTTT	CASSFVGGSSNTGELFF
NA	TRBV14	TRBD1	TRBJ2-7	TGTGCCAGCAGCCTTGGACAGGGGACCTACGAGCAGTACTTC	CASSLGQGTYEQYF
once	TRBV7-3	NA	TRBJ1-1	TGTGCCAGCAGCTTTCGTGGGGGAGGGGGTGAAGCTTTCTTT	CASSFRGGGGEAFF
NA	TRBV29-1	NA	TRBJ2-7	TGCAGCGTCCAGGGGAAAGTCAGTTACGAGCAGTACTTC	CSVQGKVSYEQYF
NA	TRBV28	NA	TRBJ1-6	TGTGCCAGCAGGCTTACCGGTTCACCCCTCCACTTT	CASRLTGSPLHF
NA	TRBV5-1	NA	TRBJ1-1	TGCGCCAGCAGCTCTGAGACAGTCACTGAAGCTTTCTTT	CASSSETVTEAFF
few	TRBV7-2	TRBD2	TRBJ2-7	TGTGCCAGCAGCCCGGGAGGGGGGGTACGGAGCGAGCAGTACTTC	CASSPGGGVRSEQYF
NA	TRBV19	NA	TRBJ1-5	TGTGCCAGTAACGGGCAGGGCAATAGCAATCAGCCCCAGCATTTT	CASNGQGNSNQPQHF